This T cell receptor beta chain was identified in a study of blood T cell repertoires in COVID-19 (dated by TCRdb to about 2020). Notes on the research overall: Collaborator samples came from the United States, Italy and Spain and covered acute and convalescent phases of COVID-19. The sample metadata nearly always contained a de-identified subject ID, COVID-19 status, age in years and sex. A freely available public database, intended as a resource for researchers studying the immune response to SARS-CoV-2, is where the repertoires were released. Samples were obtained from the ongoing ImmuneRACE study (first 160 participants) and from about 1,300 subjects provided by 6 global collaborators. The prospective study material was composed of cDNA or gDNA derived from T cells, B-cell-depleted T cells, or PBMCs. Where available, HLA class I and class II types were taken from metadata supplied by the sample provider and were not determined by assay-based typing. The dataset comprised deeply sampled blood TCRbeta repertoires from subjects exposed to, actively infected with, or recovered from COVID-19.

Each collaborating institution followed its own protocols to collect whole blood in K2EDTA tubes. For TCRbeta analysis, collaborator samples were shipped as frozen whole blood, as isolated PBMCs, or as DNA extracted from either sample type. CDR1 SEHNR and CDR2 FQNEAQ were looked up in the germline V gene (reference sequence). From its cysteine to its phenylalanine, the CDR3 spans 16 amino acids. Only the CDR3 DNA is retained, 48 bases long and in frame from the first base. Trimming accounts for 3 bases at V and 2 bases at J, while the number of junction bases matched to no gene is 8. The paper as a whole reports these results and caveats: The amount of clinical and demographic metadata varied by source and participant and was provided uncurated.

TCRbeta CDR3 regions were amplified from genomic DNA by means of the immunoSEQ Assay, a bias-controlled multiplex PCR. In the original analysis: The number of nucleated cells in each sample was estimated from the amplification of reference gene primers within the assay. To quantify the absolute abundance of each unique TCRbeta CDR3 rearrangement, sequence reads were collapsed and filtered. For each sample, productive Simpson clonality was calculated by taking the square root of Simpson's diversity index across productive rearrangements. TCRdb took over this immuneACCESS table, retaining in-frame rearrangements with V and J assigned. Such tables are incomplete; in checked studies, under half of the missing clones stem from an unresolved V gene, and the remainder is unexplained. D and trimming were read from the DNA, whereas the V and J calls and clone size are those reported in that table. A total of some 46,000 clones appear in this sample, 88% of them only once. Together, the top ten hold under 8% of the sample.

A remark on this clone: Its antigen has not been determined. No much larger clonotype is one base removed from it; base qualities were not supplied.

The sequencing input was peripheral blood. The sequence joins TRBV7-9 to TRBJ1-1; 8 central bases correspond to TRBD1. This sequence was found in a man aged 45-65 years with acute or convalescent COVID-19. This receptor carries the CDR3 CASSFQGARSNTEAFF. The base sequence is TGTGCCAGCAGCTTCCAGGGGGCGCGAAGTAACACTGAAGCTTTCTTT.